Below are 21 T cell receptor beta chains sequenced from a single sample in a study of vaccination and CD4 T cells after COVID-19 (dated by TCRdb to 2021 to 2024). The library was obtained by PCR. The instrument was an Illumina iSeq 100. DNA from cultured CD4+ T cells was subjected to TCR sequencing with the Oncomine TCR Beta short-read assay at the Johns Hopkins FTIC core. The raw public reads went through TCRdb reprocessing: fastp at Q25, MiXCR clone calling, in-frame beta chains kept. CDR3 protein sequences are deduplicated, and each keeps its most common genes and DNA. For this sample the table gives under 10,000 distinct CDR3 sequences, of which approximately 60% were detected only once. Jointly, the top ten make up about 30% of the sample. This specimen's treatment or condition label, per the study, means: roughly 11-day PBMC culture with coronavirus spike peptide pools or control peptides (ViraFEST assay).

These receptors have no known antigen. Material for sequencing was CD4+ T cells from blood, cultured in vitro. These receptors all stem from a human donor who had recovered from COVID-19.

The V call is TRBV9, the J call TRBJ2-3, with D unclear. The CDR3 loop spans 15 amino acids. The V gene lost 0 bases and the J gene lost 2 bases, with 10 bases spanning the gap. The germline CDR1 and CDR2 sequences are SGDLS and YYNGEE. The CDR3 region is CASSVAAGYTDTQYF. Written as DNA, the CDR3 is TGTGCCAGCAGCGTAGCAGCCGGGTACACAGATACGCAGTATTTT.

V gene TRBV20-1 combines with J gene TRBJ2-3; perhaps D is TRBD1 or TRBD2 (5 bases each). Germline lookup yields CDR1 DFQATT and CDR2 SNEGSKA (reference sequence). V lost 2 bases and J lost 6, with 15 bases in between. The CDR3 is 14 amino acids. CDR3 nucleotides: TGCAGTGCTAGACCGGGACCATCCGTGGATACGCAGTATTTT. It encodes CSARPGPSVDTQYF.

V gene TRBV5-4 combines with J gene TRBJ2-7; D is tentatively TRBD1 or TRBD2 (5 bases each). V dropped 1 base and J dropped 2 bases, with 10 bases sitting between them. The CDR3 has 14 residues. CDR1 and CDR2 (germline): SGHNT, YYREEE (reference sequence). The CDR3 bases are TGTGCCAGCAGCTTGCCCGGGACGGCCTACGAGCAGTACTTC. This translates into CASSLPGTAYEQYF. The full variable domain, rest sourced from reference TRBV5-4 and TRBJ2-7, is ETGVTQSPTHLIKTRGQQVTLRCSSQSGHNTVSWYQQALGQGPQFIFQYYREEENGRGNFPPRFSGLQFPNYSSELNVNALELDDSALYLCASSLPGTAYEQYFGPGTRLTVT.

This clonotype was recorded once. This chain links TRBV20-1 with TRBJ1-3; perhaps TRBD1 as D (5 bases). Trimming took off 6 bases at V and 0 bases at J, with 18 bases between the two ends. This CDR3 contains 16 residues. Per the germline V gene, CDR1 is DFQATT and CDR2 is SNEGSKA (reference sequence). CDR3 nucleotide sequence: TGCAGTGCAAACCCCCTTCTGGGGGGCTCTGGAAACACCATATATTTT. Its translation: CSANPLLGGSGNTIYF.

The V call is TRBV19, the J call TRBJ1-6; D gene unclear. Germline lookup yields CDR1 LNHDA and CDR2 SQIVND (reference sequence). V was cut by 4 bases and J by 8 bases, with 12 bases left in between. CDR3 length: 14 residues. CDR3 bases: TGTGCCAGTAGTAAGACGGCGGGATATTCACCCCTCCACTTT. This sequence encodes CASSKTAGYSPLHF.

For this clonotype: At one of its ends the junction is not consistent with the germline gene, which may arise from a read error. This sequence joins TRBV7-6 and TRBJ2-7; 10 bases align to TRBD2. This CDR3 spans 11 amino acids. Germline V gene data show CDR1 as SGHVS and CDR2 as FNYEAQ. The CDR3 nucleotides are TGTGCCAGCAGCCCCGGGACTAGCGTTCACTTC. Its translation: CASSPGTSVHF. Full variable domain (remainder filled in from reference TRBV7-6 and TRBJ2-7): GAGVSQSPRYKVTKRGQDVALRCDPISGHVSLYWYRQALGQGPEFLTYFNYEAQQDKSGLPNDRFSAERPEGSISTLTIQRTEQRDSAMYRCASSPGTSVHFGPGTRLTVT.

CDR3 sequence: CASSLYPQGAWEKLFF. In nucleotides, the CDR3 is TGTGCCAGCAGTCTCTACCCACAGGGGGCTTGGGAAAAACTGTTTTTT. The chain links TRBV27 to TRBJ1-4; 9 bases are a match to TRBD1. This CDR3 region has 16 residues. The trim removed 5 bases at V and 8 bases at J, leaving 12 bases unmatched. Germline CDR1 is MNHEY and CDR2 is SMNVEV (reference sequence).

The V call is TRBV7-9, the J call TRBJ2-1; D possibly corresponds to TRBD2 (6 bases). Per germline, CDR1 SEHNR and CDR2 FQNEAQ (reference sequence). V was clipped by 2 bases and J by 1 base, with 12 bases between them. This CDR3 is 16 amino acids long. CDR3 in DNA: TGTGCCAGCAGCTTATCCCTCGCGGGGTCCTACAATGAGCAGTTCTTC. It specifies CASSLSLAGSYNEQFF.

The chain couples TRBV7-9 to TRBJ2-5, with D possibly TRBD2 on 7 matching bases. There are 15 residues in the CDR3. V lost 3 bases, J lost 3 bases, and 14 bases lay in between. Germline loops: CDR1 SEHNR, CDR2 FQNEAQ (reference sequence). CDR3 coding DNA: TGTGCCAGCAGCTTCTGGACGGGGGGCGAAGAGACCCAGTACTTC. Translation: CASSFWTGGEETQYF.

The gene calls are TRBV5-4 and TRBJ1-2, with D perhaps TRBD1 (5 bases). The V gene's germline CDR1 is SGHNT and CDR2 YYREEE (reference sequence). The V end lost 4 bases, the J end lost 10 bases, and 14 bases lay between the germline ends. This CDR3 region has 12 residues. CDR3 region: CASSGDRALYTF. The CDR3 nucleotides are TGTGCCAGCAGCGGGGACCGGGCCCTCTACACCTTC.

V and J are TRBV6-1 and TRBJ2-7; TRBD1 matches at 10 bases. J lost 6 bases, V lost 8 bases, and 13 bases had no gene match. CDR1 is MNHNS, CDR2 SASEGT, per germline. The CDR3 length is 15 residues. CDR3 protein: CASSSPGTGESEQYF. The CDR3, as DNA: TGTGCCAGCTCTTCCCCCGGGACAGGGGAGAGCGAGCAGTACTTC.

The chain couples TRBV6-2 or TRBV6-3 to TRBJ1-1, with D unresolved. This CDR3 spans 11 amino acids. V was clipped by 7 bases and J by 4 bases, with 7 bases between them. Germline V gene data show CDR1 as MNHEY and CDR2 as SVGEGT. CDR3 protein: CASTHGTEAFF. CDR3 coding DNA: TGTGCCAGCACGCACGGCACTGAAGCTTTCTTT.

This sequence joins TRBV7-2 and TRBJ1-2; 7 bases fit TRBD1. Germline CDR1 is SGHTA and CDR2 is FQGNSA. The CDR3 length is 14 residues. V was pared by 4 bases and J by 4 bases, with 6 bases of the junction left unmatched. CDR3 protein: CASSSQTGSYGYTF. CDR3 sequence (DNA): TGTGCCAGCAGCTCCCAGACAGGGTCCTATGGCTACACCTTC.

The chain couples TRBV20-1 to TRBJ2-5; 10 bases fit TRBD2. V shed 1 base and J 7 bases; nucleotides not matched to a gene: 3. CDR1 DFQATT and CDR2 SNEGSKA come from the germline V gene (reference sequence). This CDR3 spans 13 amino acids. The CDR3 DNA sequence: TGCAGTGCTAGAGTAGCTAGCGGGGGGACCCAGTACTTC. Its translation is CSARVASGGTQYF.

This chain links TRBV7-8 with TRBJ2-5; the match to TRBD2 covers 11 bases. J gave up 5 bases and V 1 base, and 15 bases lay outside the gene matches. CDR3 size: 19 residues. Per the germline V gene, CDR1 is SGHVS and CDR2 is FQNEAQ. CDR3 in DNA: TGTGCCAGCAGCTTAGAAGAGATAGCGGGAGGGGCCGCATGGGAGACCCAGTACTTC. Translating it yields CASSLEEIAGGAAWETQYF.

The sample holds a few counts of this clonotype. The chain employs TRBV20-1 and TRBJ1-6; perhaps TRBD1 as D (5 bases). Trimming cost V 2 bases and J 8 bases, with 10 bases left between them. There are 13 residues in the CDR3. CDR1 is DFQATT and CDR2 is SNEGSKA in the germline V gene (reference sequence). The chain's CDR3 is CSARIGADSPLHF. The CDR3, as DNA: TGCAGTGCTAGAATAGGGGCAGATTCACCCCTCCACTTT.

The chain's CDR3 is CASSELDGSTKQYF. The CDR3 DNA reads as TGTGCCAGCAGTGAACTGGACGGGTCTACGAAGCAGTACTTC. The rearrangement joins TRBV6-1 to TRBJ2-7, with D unclear. The length of the CDR3 is 14 residues. Germline V gene data show CDR1 as MNHNS and CDR2 as SASEGT. V was cut by 2 bases and J by 8 bases, with 16 bases left in between.

This clonotype was picked up a small number of times. This chain uses TRBV6-2 or TRBV6-3 with TRBJ2-7, with 7 bases fitting TRBD1. Trimming took 2 bases from V and 0 from J; bases not matched to a gene: 4. The CDR3 is made up of 15 amino acids. From germline, CDR1 is MNHEY and CDR2 SVGEGT. CDR3 amino acids: CASSYLGGSSYEQYF. The CDR3 nucleotides read TGTGCCAGCAGTTACCTAGGGGGCTCCTCCTACGAGCAGTACTTC.

The chain employs TRBV20-1 and TRBJ2-5; 8 bases fit TRBD1. The CDR3 extends over 13 amino acids. The J segment lost 3 bases and the V segment lost 5 bases, leaving 5 bases of the junction unmatched. Germline CDR1 DFQATT, CDR2 SNEGSKA (reference sequence). The CDR3 bases are TGCAGTGCTCTTTGGACAGGGAAAGAGACCCAGTACTTC. Translated: CSALWTGKETQYF.

V is TRBV20-1 and J is TRBJ1-1; D possibly corresponds to TRBD1 (5 bases). CDR1 is DFQATT, CDR2 SNEGSKA, per germline (reference sequence). Between the trimmed V and J ends, which lost 3 bases and 2 bases, there was a span of 10 bases. This CDR3 is 13 amino acids long. CDR3 nucleotides: TGCAGTGCTAGTAGGGGACCAAACACTGAAGCTTTCTTT. The encoded protein is CSASRGPNTEAFF.

The genes are TRBV7-3 and TRBJ2-3; tentatively, D is TRBD1 or TRBD2 (5 bases each). This CDR3 has 15 residues. CDR1 SGHTA and CDR2 FQGTGA come from the germline V gene. Trimming stripped 6 bases from V and 0 bases from J, with 13 bases between. The CDR3 spells CASSRSGQSTDTQYF. CDR3 DNA sequence: TGTGCCAGCAGTAGAAGCGGACAAAGCACAGATACGCAGTATTTT.